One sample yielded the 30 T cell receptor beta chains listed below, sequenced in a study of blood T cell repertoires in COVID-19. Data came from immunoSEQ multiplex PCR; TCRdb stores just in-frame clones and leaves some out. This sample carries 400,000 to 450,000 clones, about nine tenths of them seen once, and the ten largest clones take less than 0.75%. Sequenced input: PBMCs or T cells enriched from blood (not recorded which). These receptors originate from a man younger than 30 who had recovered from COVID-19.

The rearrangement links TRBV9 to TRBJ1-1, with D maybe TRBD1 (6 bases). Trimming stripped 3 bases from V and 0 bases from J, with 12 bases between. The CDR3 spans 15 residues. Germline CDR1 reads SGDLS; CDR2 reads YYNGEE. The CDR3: CASSAQQGLNTEAFF. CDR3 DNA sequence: TGTGCCAGCAGCGCACAACAGGGCTTGAACACTGAAGCTTTCTTT.

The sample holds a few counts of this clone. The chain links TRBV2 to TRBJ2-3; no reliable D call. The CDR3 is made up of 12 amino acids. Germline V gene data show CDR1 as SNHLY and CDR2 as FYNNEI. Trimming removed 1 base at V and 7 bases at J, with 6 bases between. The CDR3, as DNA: TGTGCCAGCAGTGAAGACAGTAATACGCAGTATTTT. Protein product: CASSEDSNTQYF.

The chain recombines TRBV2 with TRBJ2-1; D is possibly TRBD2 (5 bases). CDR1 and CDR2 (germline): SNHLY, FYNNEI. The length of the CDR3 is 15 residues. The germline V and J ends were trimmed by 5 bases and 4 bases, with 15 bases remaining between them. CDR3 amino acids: CASSSGVISYNEQFF. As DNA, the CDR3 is TGTGCCAGCAGTTCCGGGGTTATCTCGTACAATGAGCAGTTCTTC.

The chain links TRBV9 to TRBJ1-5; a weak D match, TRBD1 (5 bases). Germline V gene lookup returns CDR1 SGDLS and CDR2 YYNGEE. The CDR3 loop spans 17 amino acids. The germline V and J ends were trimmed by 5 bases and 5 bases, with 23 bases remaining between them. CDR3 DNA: TGTGCCAGCAGTCCCGAAGGGGCCCGACGGGTCTATCAGCCCCAGCATTTT. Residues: CASSPEGARRVYQPQHF.

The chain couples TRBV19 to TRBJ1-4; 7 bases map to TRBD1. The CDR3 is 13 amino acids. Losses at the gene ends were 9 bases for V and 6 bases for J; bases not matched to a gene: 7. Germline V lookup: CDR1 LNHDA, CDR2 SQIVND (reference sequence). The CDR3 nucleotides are TGTGCCAGCTCCGGGACAGCTTATGAAAAACTGTTTTTT. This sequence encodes CASSGTAYEKLFF.

CDR3 DNA: TGTGCCTGGACCACGGTGACAGTGAACACTGAAGCTTTCTTT. Amino acid sequence: CAWTTVTVNTEAFF. The rearrangement joins TRBV30 to TRBJ1-1; D perhaps matches TRBD1 (5 bases). The ends were cut back, 4 bases at V and 0 bases at J, with 12 bases in the middle. This CDR3 contains 14 residues. CDR1 is GTSNPN and CDR2 is SVGIG in the germline V gene (reference sequence).

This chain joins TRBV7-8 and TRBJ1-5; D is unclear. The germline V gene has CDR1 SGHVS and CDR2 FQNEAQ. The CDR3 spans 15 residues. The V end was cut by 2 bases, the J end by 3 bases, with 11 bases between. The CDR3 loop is CASSLSGAHNQPQHF. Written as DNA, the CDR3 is TGTGCCAGCAGCTTAAGTGGAGCTCACAATCAGCCCCAGCATTTT.

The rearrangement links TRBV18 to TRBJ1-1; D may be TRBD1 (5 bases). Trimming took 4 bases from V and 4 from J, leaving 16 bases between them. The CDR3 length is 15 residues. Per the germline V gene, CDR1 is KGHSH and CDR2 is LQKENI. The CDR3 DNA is TGTGCCAGCTCACGGAACATTGGGGGGGGCACTGAAGCTTTCTTT. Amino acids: CASSRNIGGGTEAFF.

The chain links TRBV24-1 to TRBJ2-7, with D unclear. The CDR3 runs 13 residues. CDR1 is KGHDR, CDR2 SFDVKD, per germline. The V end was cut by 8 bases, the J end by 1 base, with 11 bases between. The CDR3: CATMAPSSYEQYF. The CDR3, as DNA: TGTGCCACCATGGCCCCATCTTCCTACGAGCAGTACTTC.

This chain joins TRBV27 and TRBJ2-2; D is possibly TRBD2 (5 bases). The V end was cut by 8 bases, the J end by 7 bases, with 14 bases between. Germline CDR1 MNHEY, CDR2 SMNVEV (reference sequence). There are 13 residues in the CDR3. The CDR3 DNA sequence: TGTGCCAGCGGCCTGGAGGCGGGCGGGGAGCTGTTTTTT. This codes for CASGLEAGGELFF.

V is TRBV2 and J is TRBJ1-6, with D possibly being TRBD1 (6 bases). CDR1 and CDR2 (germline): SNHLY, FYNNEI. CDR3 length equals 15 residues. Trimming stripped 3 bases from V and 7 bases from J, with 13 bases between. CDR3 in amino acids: CASSERQALNSPLHF. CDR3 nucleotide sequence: TGTGCCAGCAGTGAGAGACAGGCCCTCAATTCACCCCTCCACTTT.

The CDR3, as DNA: TGTGCCAGCAGCCCCTATGTGGTGGGAGTCGACGAGCAGTACTTC. Its protein product is CASSPYVVGVDEQYF. The chain has TRBV4-2 and TRBJ2-7; tentatively, D is TRBD2 (5 bases). V was pared by 4 bases and J by 5 bases, with 18 bases between. The germline CDR1 and CDR2 sequences are LGHNA and YNFKEQ. This CDR3 spans 15 amino acids.

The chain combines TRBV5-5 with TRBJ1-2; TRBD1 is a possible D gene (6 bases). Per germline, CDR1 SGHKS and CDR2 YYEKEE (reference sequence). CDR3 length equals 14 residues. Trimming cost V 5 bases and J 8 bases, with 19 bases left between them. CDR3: CASRPREGVGGYTF. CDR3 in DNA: TGTGCCAGCAGACCCCGGGAGGGGGTCGGCGGCTACACCTTC.

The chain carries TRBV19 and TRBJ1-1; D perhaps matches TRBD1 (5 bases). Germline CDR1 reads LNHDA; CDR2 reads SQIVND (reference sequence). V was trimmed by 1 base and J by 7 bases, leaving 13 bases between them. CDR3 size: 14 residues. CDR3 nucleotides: TGTGCCAGTAGTATAGCGGGGGGGGAAGGTGAAGCTTTCTTT. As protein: CASSIAGGEGEAFF. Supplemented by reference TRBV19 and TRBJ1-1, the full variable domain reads DGGITQSPKYLFRKEGQNVTLSCEQNLNHDAMYWYRQDPGQGLRLIYYSQIVNDFQKGDIAEGYSVSREKKESFPLTVTSAQKNPTAFYLCASSIAGGEGEAFFGQGTRLTVV.

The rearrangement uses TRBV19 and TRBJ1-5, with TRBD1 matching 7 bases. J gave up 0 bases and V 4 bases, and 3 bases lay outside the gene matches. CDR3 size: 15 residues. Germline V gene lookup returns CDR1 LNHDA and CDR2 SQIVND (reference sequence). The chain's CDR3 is CASSRQGDSNQPQHF. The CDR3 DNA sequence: TGTGCCAGTAGTAGACAGGGTGATAGCAATCAGCCCCAGCATTTT.

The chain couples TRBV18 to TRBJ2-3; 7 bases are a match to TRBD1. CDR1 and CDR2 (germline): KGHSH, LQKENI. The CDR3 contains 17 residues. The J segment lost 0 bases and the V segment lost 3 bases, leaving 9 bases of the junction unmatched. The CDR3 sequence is CASSPDRDSYSTDTQYF. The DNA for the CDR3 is TGTGCCAGCTCACCGGACCGGGACAGCTATAGCACAGATACGCAGTATTTT. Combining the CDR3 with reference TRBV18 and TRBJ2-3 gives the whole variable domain NAGVMQNPRHLVRRRGQEARLRCSPMKGHSHVYWYRQLPEEGLKFMVYLQKENIIDESGMPKERFSAEFPKEGPSILRIQQVVRGDSAAYFCASSPDRDSYSTDTQYFGPGTRLTVL.

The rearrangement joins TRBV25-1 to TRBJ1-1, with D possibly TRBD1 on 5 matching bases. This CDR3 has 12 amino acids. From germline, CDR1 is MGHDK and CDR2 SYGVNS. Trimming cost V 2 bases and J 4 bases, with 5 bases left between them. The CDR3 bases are TGTGCCAGCAGTGAACAGGGCACTGAAGCTTTCTTT. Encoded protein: CASSEQGTEAFF.

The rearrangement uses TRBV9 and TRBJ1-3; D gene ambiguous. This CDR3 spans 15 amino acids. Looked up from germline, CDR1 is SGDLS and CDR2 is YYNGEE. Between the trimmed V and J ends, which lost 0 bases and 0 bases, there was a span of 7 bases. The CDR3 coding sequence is TGTGCCAGCAGCGTAGGTGCGGGCTCTGGAAACACCATATATTTT. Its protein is CASSVGAGSGNTIYF.

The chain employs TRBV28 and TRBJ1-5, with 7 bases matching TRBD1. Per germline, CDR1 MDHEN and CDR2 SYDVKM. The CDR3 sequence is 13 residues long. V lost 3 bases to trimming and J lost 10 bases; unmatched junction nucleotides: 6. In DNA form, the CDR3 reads TGTGCCAGCAGTTTCTGGTCAGGGGGTCCCCAGCATTTT. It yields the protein CASSFWSGGPQHF.

This CDR3 is CATSEWTGTGKETQYF. The CDR3 bases are TGTGCCACCAGTGAGTGGACCGGGACAGGGAAAGAGACCCAGTACTTC. The chain joins TRBV24-1 to TRBJ2-5; 9 positions agree with TRBD1. The CDR3 covers 16 residues. V lost 4 bases to trimming and J lost 3 bases; unmatched junction nucleotides: 8. The germline V gene has CDR1 KGHDR and CDR2 SFDVKD.

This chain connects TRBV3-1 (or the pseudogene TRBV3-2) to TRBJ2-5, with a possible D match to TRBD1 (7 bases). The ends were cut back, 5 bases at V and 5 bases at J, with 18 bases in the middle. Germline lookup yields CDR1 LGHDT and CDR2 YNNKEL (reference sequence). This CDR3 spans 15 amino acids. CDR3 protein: CASSTWTGGGETQYF. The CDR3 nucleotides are TGTGCCAGCAGCACCTGGACAGGAGGAGGGGAGACCCAGTACTTC.

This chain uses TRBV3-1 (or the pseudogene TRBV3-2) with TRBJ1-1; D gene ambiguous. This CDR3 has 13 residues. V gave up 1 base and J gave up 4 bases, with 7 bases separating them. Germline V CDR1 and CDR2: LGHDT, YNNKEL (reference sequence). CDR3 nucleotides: TGTGCCAGCAGCCAAGCTCAACTCACTGAAGCTTTCTTT. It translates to CASSQAQLTEAFF.

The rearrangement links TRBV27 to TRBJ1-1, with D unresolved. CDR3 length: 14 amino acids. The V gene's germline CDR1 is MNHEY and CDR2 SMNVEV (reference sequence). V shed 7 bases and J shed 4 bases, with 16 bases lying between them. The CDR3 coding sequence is TGTGCCAGCACCCCACGGGCGGGTTCCACTGAAGCTTTCTTT. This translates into CASTPRAGSTEAFF.

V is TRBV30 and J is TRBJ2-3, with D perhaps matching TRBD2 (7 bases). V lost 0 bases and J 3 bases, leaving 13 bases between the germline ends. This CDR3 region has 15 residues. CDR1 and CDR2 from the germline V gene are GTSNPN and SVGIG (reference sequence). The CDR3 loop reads CAWSVIGGRTDTQYF. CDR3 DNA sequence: TGTGCCTGGAGTGTTATCGGGGGGCGAACAGATACGCAGTATTTT.

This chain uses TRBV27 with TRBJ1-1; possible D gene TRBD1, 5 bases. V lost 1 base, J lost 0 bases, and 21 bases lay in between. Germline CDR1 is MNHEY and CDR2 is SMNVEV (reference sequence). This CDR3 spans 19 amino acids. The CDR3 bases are TGTGCCAGCAGTTTATTCCATCCGGGACTCCCGTTCATGAACACTGAAGCTTTCTTT. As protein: CASSLFHPGLPFMNTEAFF.

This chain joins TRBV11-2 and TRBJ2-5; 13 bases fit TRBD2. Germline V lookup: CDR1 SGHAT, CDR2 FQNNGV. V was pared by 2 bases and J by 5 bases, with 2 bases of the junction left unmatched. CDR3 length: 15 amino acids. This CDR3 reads CASSLLTSGRETQYF. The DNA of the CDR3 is TGTGCCAGCAGCTTATTGACTAGCGGGAGGGAGACCCAGTACTTC.

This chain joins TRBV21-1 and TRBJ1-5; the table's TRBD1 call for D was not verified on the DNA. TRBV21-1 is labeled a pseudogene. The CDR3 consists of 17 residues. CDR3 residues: CASSKVGGRGSNQPQHF. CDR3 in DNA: TGTGCCAGCAGCAAAGTCGGTGGCAGGGGTAGCAATCAGCCCCAGCATTTT.

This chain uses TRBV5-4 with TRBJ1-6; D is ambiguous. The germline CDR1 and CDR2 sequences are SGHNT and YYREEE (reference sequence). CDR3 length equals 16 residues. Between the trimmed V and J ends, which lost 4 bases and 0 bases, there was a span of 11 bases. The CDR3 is CASSDDTSSYNSPLHF. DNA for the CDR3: TGTGCCAGCAGCGATGACACAAGCTCCTATAATTCACCCCTCCACTTT.

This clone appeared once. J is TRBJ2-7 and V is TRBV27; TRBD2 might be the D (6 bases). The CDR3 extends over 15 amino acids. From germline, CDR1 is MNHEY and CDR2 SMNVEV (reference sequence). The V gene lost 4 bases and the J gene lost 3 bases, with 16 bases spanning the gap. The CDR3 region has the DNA TGTGCCAGCAGTTATGCCGGGACTGGGATCTACGAGCAGTACTTC. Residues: CASSYAGTGIYEQYF.

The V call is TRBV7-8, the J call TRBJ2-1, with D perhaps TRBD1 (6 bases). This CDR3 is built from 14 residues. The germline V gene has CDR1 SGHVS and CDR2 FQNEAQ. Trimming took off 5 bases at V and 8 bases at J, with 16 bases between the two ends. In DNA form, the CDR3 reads TGTGCCAGCAGCGGACGGCCCGCAGGGGATGAGCAGTTCTTC. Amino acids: CASSGRPAGDEQFF.